Listed here is a single T cell receptor beta chain. The CDR3 length is 13 residues. In germline, CDR1 is SGHVS, CDR2 FQNEAQ. Trimming removed 2 bases from V and 11 bases from J, with 12 bases in between. The source of the sample is a study of cytomegalovirus exposure and HLA in healthy donors. TCRdb's table, derived via immunoSEQ multiplex PCR, lists solely in-frame clones and lacks some. The sample has under 200,000 clones, 86% seen once. This clonotype was obtained from a woman between 18 and 29 years old in good health and CMV-seronegative. The sample taken for sequencing was PBMCs. J is TRBJ2-2 and V is TRBV7-8, with D perhaps matching TRBD1 (6 bases). The CDR3 bases are TGTGCCAGCAGCTTAAGTTGGGGGCGCGAGCTGTTTTTT. It is translated as CASSLSWGRELFF.